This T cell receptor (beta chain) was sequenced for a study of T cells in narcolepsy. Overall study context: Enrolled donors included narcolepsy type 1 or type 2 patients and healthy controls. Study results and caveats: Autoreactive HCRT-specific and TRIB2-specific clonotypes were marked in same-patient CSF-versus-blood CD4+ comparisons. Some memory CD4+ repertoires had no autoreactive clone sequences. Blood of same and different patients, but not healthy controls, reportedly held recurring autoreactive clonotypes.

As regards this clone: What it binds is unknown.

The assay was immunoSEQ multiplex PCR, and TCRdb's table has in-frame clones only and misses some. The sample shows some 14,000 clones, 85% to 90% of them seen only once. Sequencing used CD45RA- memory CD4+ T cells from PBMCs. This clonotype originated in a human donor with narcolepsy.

CDR3 amino acids: CASSEYPAGELFF. CDR3 sequence (DNA): TGTGCCAGTAGTGAATATCCAGCCGGGGAGCTGTTTTTT. The chain carries TRBV19 and TRBJ2-2; D unclear. V was clipped by 5 bases and J by 6 bases, with 10 bases between them. The germline gives CDR1 LNHDA, CDR2 SQIVND (reference sequence). CDR3 length: 13 residues.